The 2 T cell receptor beta chains below were found in one sample sequenced in a study of T-cell reconstitution after alpha-beta-depleted transplantation in children. This sample's TCRbeta library carried unique molecular identifier barcodes. TCRdb itself ran the PCR reads through MiXCR, one entry per CDR3 protein. Among fewer than 700,000 distinct CDR3 sequences, roughly 13% were seen once, and the ten largest hold 2% to 2.5%. Here the sequenced sample was PBMCs, mostly from graft donor cells, taken 360 days after TCRalphabeta/CD19-depleted stem cell transplant. All receptors come from a male patient under 18 who had a stem cell transplant for acute myeloid leukemia, so the T cells may come from the graft donor.

This clonotype was counted at least ten times. J is TRBJ2-1 and V is TRBV29-1; a weak D match, TRBD1 (6 bases). Trimming removed 1 base from V and 7 bases from J, with 11 bases in between. This CDR3 is built from 13 residues. Germline loops: CDR1 SQVTM, CDR2 ANQGSEA. CDR3 protein: CSVEGIRGNEQFF. Here the CDR3 DNA reads TGCAGCGTTGAAGGCATCAGGGGTAATGAGCAGTTCTTC.

There are a few counts of this clonotype. This chain joins TRBV7-3 and TRBJ2-5; 9 bases line up with TRBD2. There are 16 residues in the CDR3. From germline, CDR1 is SGHTA and CDR2 FQGTGA. The J segment lost 3 bases and the V segment lost 0 bases, leaving 5 bases of the junction unmatched. DNA of the CDR3: TGTGCCAGCAGCTTAACCCCGGCTAGCGGGAAAGAGACCCAGTACTTC. Translation gives CASSLTPASGKETQYF.